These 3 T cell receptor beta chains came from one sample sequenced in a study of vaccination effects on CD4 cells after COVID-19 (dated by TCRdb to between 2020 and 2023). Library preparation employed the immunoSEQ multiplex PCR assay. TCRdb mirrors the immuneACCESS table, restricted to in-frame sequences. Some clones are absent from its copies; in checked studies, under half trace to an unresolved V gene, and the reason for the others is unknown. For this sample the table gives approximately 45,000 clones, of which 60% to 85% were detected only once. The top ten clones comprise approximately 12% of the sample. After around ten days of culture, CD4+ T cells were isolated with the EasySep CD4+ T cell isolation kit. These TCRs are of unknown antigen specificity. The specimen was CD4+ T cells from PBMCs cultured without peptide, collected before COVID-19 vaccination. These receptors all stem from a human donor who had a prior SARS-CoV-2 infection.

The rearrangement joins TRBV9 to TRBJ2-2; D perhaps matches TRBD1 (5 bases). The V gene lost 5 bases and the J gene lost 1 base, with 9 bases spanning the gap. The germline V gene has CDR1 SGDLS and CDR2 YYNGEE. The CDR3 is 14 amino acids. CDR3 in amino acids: CASRGRVNTGELFF. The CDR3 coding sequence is TGTGCCAGCAGGGGCAGGGTGAACACCGGGGAGCTGTTTTTT.

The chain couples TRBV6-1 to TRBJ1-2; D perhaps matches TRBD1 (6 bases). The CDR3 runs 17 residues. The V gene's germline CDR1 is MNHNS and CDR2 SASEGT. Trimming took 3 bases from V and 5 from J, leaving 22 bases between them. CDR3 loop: CASSESLGGQQRYGYTF. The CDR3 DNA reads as TGTGCCAGCAGTGAGAGCCTTGGAGGACAGCAAAGATATGGCTACACCTTC.

The CDR3 protein is CASSLDRGEQFF. The DNA of the CDR3 is TGTGCCAGCAGCTTGGATAGGGGTGAGCAGTTCTTC. V and J are TRBV11-2 and TRBJ2-1; possible D gene TRBD1, 5 bases. Germline CDR1 and CDR2: SGHAT and FQNNGV. Trimming stripped 3 bases from V and 9 bases from J, with 9 bases between. The CDR3 has 12 residues. Variable domain in full (rest from reference TRBV11-2 and TRBJ2-1): EAGVAQSPRYKIIEKRQSVAFWCNPISGHATLYWYQQILGQGPKLLIQFQNNGVVDDSQLPKDRFSAERLKGVDSTLKIQPAKLEDSAVYLCASSLDRGEQFFGPGTRLTVL.